Sequencing of this T cell receptor beta chain was carried out in a study of T cells after somatic rescue of genetic block. The V segment lost 3 bases and the J segment 10 bases; nucleotides outside the gene matches: 14. Germline V CDR1 and CDR2: WNHNN, SYGVQD (reference sequence). This CDR3 contains 16 residues. Produced via immunoSEQ multiplex PCR; TCRdb's table is partial and in-frame only. The sample holds tens of thousands of clones, 90% seen once. This chain connects TRBV10-1 to TRBJ2-5; 10 bases match TRBD2. The receptor was isolated from a woman under 30. Sample: peripheral blood mononuclear cells (PBMCs). The CDR3 here is CASSDRWASGSRNQYF. The CDR3 DNA reads as TGCGCCAGCAGTGACCGATGGGCTAGCGGGAGCAGGAACCAGTACTTC.